The sequence of this T cell receptor (beta chain) was determined in a study of T cells after yellow fever vaccination. Background on the study: For low cell numbers, libraries were made with SMART-Seq v4 Ultra Low Input.

Whole-study findings and limits: Boosting was followed by the reappearance of most primary-vaccination clones (roughly 95% CD4, 70% to 90% CD8).

It was through 5'RACE template switching that TCR cDNA was made, with a universal primer site and UMIs added. In TCRdb, the 5' RACE reads were re-called with MiXCR into one record per CDR3 protein. The profile covers 500,000 to 700,000 distinct CDR3 sequences, with over 15% appearing a single time and roughly 13% taken by the ten largest. Worth noting for this clonotype: As yet, its antigen is unknown.

Germline CDR1 and CDR2: DFQATT and SNEGSKA (reference sequence). Trimming took off 4 bases at V and 2 bases at J, with 18 bases between the two ends. This CDR3 has 15 residues. The sequence came from a man aged 25 to 40 who received the YFV17D yellow fever vaccine. The sequencing here drew on PBMCs, taken 15 days after the yellow fever booster vaccination. The J gene is TRBJ2-7, the V gene TRBV20-1; D possibly corresponds to TRBD1 (7 bases). In DNA, the CDR3 is TGCAGTGCTACAATAGGACAGGAGGGGACCTACGAGCAGTACTTC. Translation: CSATIGQEGTYEQYF.